The entry below describes one TCR beta chain. Its matching antigen is unknown. This sample is part of a study of early stage breast cancer tumors. Study at large: Among roughly twelve ER+/PR+/HER2- tumors, eight were ductal, four lobular. Study-wide points: Tumor and normal breast were distinguished via blood comparison in about 90% of the 16 patients.

Looked up from germline, CDR1 is SGHRS and CDR2 is YFSETQ. The CDR3 covers 14 residues. The V segment lost 2 bases and the J segment 6 bases; nucleotides outside the gene matches: 3. TCRdb's table, derived via immunoSEQ multiplex PCR, lists solely in-frame clones and lacks some. The repertoire consists of roughly 1,600 clones, with roughly 77% occurring once and the leading ten covering approximately 8.4%. The chain employs TRBV5-1 and TRBJ2-7, with TRBD1 matching over 12 bases. The origin of this receptor is a person aged 70 to 85 with breast cancer. The specimen sequenced was normal breast tissue next to the tumor. The CDR3 loop is CASSFGTGGTEQYF. CDR3 sequence (DNA): TGCGCCAGCAGCTTCGGGACAGGGGGCACCGAGCAGTACTTC.